This TCR beta chain was profiled in a study of blood T cell repertoires in COVID-19 (dated by TCRdb to between 2020 and 2021). For the wider study: The collaborator samples originated in the United States, Italy and Spain and spanned the acute and convalescent phases of COVID-19. The prospective study material was composed of cDNA or gDNA derived from T cells, B-cell-depleted T cells, or PBMCs. Subjects who had been exposed to COVID-19, were actively infected with it, or had recovered from it provided the deeply sampled blood TCRbeta repertoires that made up the dataset. The repertoires were released in a freely available public database intended as a resource for research on the immune response to SARS-CoV-2. The samples were drawn from two sources: the first 160 participants of the ongoing ImmuneRACE study, and over 1,000 subjects contributed by 6 global collaborators. Nearly every sample came with metadata listing a de-identified subject ID, COVID-19 status, age in years and sex. Where available, HLA class I and class II types were taken from metadata supplied by the sample provider and were not determined by assay-based typing.

Each collaborating institution followed its own protocols to collect whole blood in K2EDTA tubes. For TCRbeta analysis, collaborators shipped samples in one of three forms: frozen whole blood, isolated PBMCs, or DNA extracted from either of those sample types. TCRbeta CDR3 regions were amplified from genomic DNA by means of the immunoSEQ Assay, a bias-controlled multiplex PCR. In the paper's pipeline: The number of nucleated cells in each sample was estimated from the amplification of reference gene primers within the assay. Sequence reads were collapsed and filtered to measure the absolute abundance of every unique TCRbeta CDR3 rearrangement. Productive Simpson clonality was computed per sample as the square root of Simpson's diversity index over productive rearrangements. TCRdb holds this immuneACCESS table with in-frame rearrangements only. Some clones are missing; in checked studies, unresolved V genes explain under half, and the rest has no known cause. V, J and clone size reflect that table, while D and trimming were determined from the DNA. The sample table shows some 70,000 clones, and 85% are seen once. 2.5% to 3% of the sample comes from the top ten.

Comments on this clone: Its antigen remains undetermined. Per-base qualities were not stored, and no clone one base away is much larger.

What the authors observed across the whole study: How much clinical and demographic metadata was included differed by source and by participant, and the metadata was provided uncurated.

This receptor was obtained from an elderly man with acute or convalescent COVID-19. Input material: peripheral blood.

The DNA sequence follows: TGTGCCAGCAGCTCATGGACAGGGCCAAATGAAAAACTGTTTTTT. The translation is CASSSWTGPNEKLFF. The chain couples TRBV5-8 to TRBJ1-4; TRBD1 aligns with 8 central bases. CDR1 and CDR2, looked up from the germline V gene, are SGHTS and YDEGEE. V ends up 3 bases short and J 5 bases short, with an unmatched junction base count of 6. Counted from cysteine to phenylalanine, this CDR3 has 15 amino acids. Solely the CDR3 DNA is kept, with 45 bases framed from the first base.